This TCR beta chain comes out of a study of CD8+ T cells in alopecia areata. Study information: A 6-month period off drug followed tofacitinib, which lasted 6 to 18 months.

RNA extraction and reverse transcription yielded cDNA as sequencing template. Using immunoSEQ multiplex PCR, the repertoire was profiled, and TCRdb retains in-frame clones only, with some absent. The sample includes 150,000 to 200,000 clones, approximately 57% of them seen just once. Notes on this clone: Its antigen remains unidentified.

Germline CDR1 reads MNHEY; CDR2 reads SMNVEV (reference sequence). V lost 4 bases and J lost 7, with 16 bases in between. CDR3 length: 15 residues. Treatment reported: oral pan-JAK inhibitor, 5-10 mg twice daily. Findings and caveats of the study: Scalp clonality decreased significantly with tofacitinib, and so did expanded CD8+ clones among the top 100. Resident alphabeta T cells of normal skin are also sequenced in scalp samples. Against the mouse data, patients shared TCRs less clearly, possibly for HLA reasons.

The chain links TRBV27 to TRBJ2-2; D unclear. The receptor's source is a human donor with alopecia areata. Here the sequenced sample was CD4+ T cells sorted from blood, taken at week 24, from a patient treated with tofacitinib. CDR3 DNA: TGTGCCAGCAGTTGGACGGGCCTTAAAGGCGGGGAGCTGTTTTTT. Protein sequence: CASSWTGLKGGELFF.